The 19 T cell receptor beta chains below all came from one sample that was sequenced in a study of blood T cell repertoires in COVID-19. Sequencing used immunoSEQ multiplex PCR; TCRdb keeps in-frame clones, though not all of them. The sample lists roughly 50,000 clones; roughly 79% were seen once. The sample was peripheral blood. The receptor set was obtained from a woman aged 55-70 years with acute or convalescent COVID-19.

This clone has a single count. The chain joins TRBV10-2 to TRBJ2-7; weak D call: TRBD2 (6 bases). The CDR3 has 14 amino acids. Germline loops: CDR1 WSHSY, CDR2 SAAADI. Trimming removed 6 bases at V and 2 bases at J, with 14 bases between. CDR3 in amino acids: CASRSREQTYEQYF. CDR3 coding DNA: TGCGCCAGCAGATCCCGGGAGCAAACCTACGAGCAGTACTTC.

This chain joins TRBV15 and TRBJ1-5; D is undetermined. This CDR3 has 12 amino acids. The V end was cut by 1 base, the J end by 6 bases, with 4 bases between. In germline, CDR1 is LNHNV, CDR2 YYDKDF (reference sequence). The CDR3 region is CATSRAVQPQHF. The CDR3, as DNA: TGTGCCACCAGCAGAGCGGTTCAGCCCCAGCATTTT.

This chain joins TRBV29-1 and TRBJ1-1, with D possibly matching TRBD1 (6 bases). CDR3 size: 14 residues. The germline gives CDR1 SQVTM, CDR2 ANQGSEA. V lost 7 bases, J lost 4 bases, and 19 bases lay in between. The DNA of the CDR3 is TGCAGCGCAGAGGTCACAGGGCGCGTCACTGAAGCTTTCTTT. Translation: CSAEVTGRVTEAFF.

This clone was seen a single time. The chain couples TRBV19 to TRBJ1-5; the D is unclear. In germline, CDR1 is LNHDA, CDR2 SQIVND (reference sequence). Between the trimmed V and J ends, which lost 10 bases and 1 base, there was a span of 8 bases. The CDR3 sequence is 12 residues long. The CDR3 sequence is CATRVSNQPQHF. As DNA, the CDR3 is TGTGCCACCCGGGTGAGCAATCAGCCCCAGCATTTT. The full variable domain, its missing parts supplied by reference TRBV19 and TRBJ1-5, is DGGITQSPKYLFRKEGQNVTLSCEQNLNHDAMYWYRQDPGQGLRLIYYSQIVNDFQKGDIAEGYSVSREKKESFPLTVTSAQKNPTAFYLCATRVSNQPQHFGDGTRLSIL.

The chain recombines TRBV19 with TRBJ2-3, with 9 bases identical to TRBD1. The CDR3 sequence is 14 residues long. Per germline, CDR1 LNHDA and CDR2 SQIVND (reference sequence). With V trimmed by 3 bases and J by 3 bases, 1 base remained unmatched. The CDR3, as DNA: TGTGCCAGTAGTATGGGGACAGGGACAGATACGCAGTATTTT. As protein: CASSMGTGTDTQYF.

The rearrangement uses TRBV6-5 and TRBJ1-2, with TRBD1 matching over 8 bases. The CDR3 is made up of 15 amino acids. V dropped 5 bases and J dropped 1; count of bases not matched to a gene: 6. Germline values: CDR1 MNHEY, CDR2 SVGAGI. In DNA, the CDR3 is TGTGCCAGCAGTCCCGGGACAGGTCATAACTATGGCTACACCTTC. It specifies CASSPGTGHNYGYTF.

The chain couples TRBV5-6 to TRBJ2-1; 7 bases align to TRBD1. CDR1 and CDR2 from the germline V gene are SGHDT and YYEEEE. Trimming took 4 bases from V and 7 from J; bases not matched to a gene: 14. This CDR3 contains 16 residues. The CDR3 DNA reads TGTGCCAGCAGCCTACTTACCGGGACAGCTGGTAATGAGCAGTTCTTC. It codes for CASSLLTGTAGNEQFF.

V and J are TRBV2 and TRBJ1-3; a weak D match, TRBD1 (5 bases). There are 14 residues in the CDR3. V was trimmed by 4 bases and J by 0 bases, leaving 7 bases between them. In germline, CDR1 is SNHLY, CDR2 FYNNEI. The CDR3 here is CASSGTLSGNTIYF. CDR3 DNA sequence: TGTGCCAGCAGTGGGACACTCTCTGGAAACACCATATATTTT.

The chain uses TRBV7-9 and TRBJ2-5; D unclear. CDR1 is SEHNR, CDR2 FQNEAQ, per germline (reference sequence). The germline V and J ends were trimmed by 2 bases and 5 bases, with 6 bases remaining between them. The CDR3 has 12 amino acids. Here the CDR3 reads CASSLTRETQYF. The CDR3, as DNA: TGTGCCAGCAGCTTAACTCGGGAGACCCAGTACTTC.

CDR3 loop: CASRPGVVGNTIYF. Here the CDR3 DNA reads TGTGCCAGCCGCCCGGGGGTAGTAGGAAACACCATATATTTT. The chain joins TRBV27 to TRBJ1-3; D perhaps matches TRBD1 (5 bases). The CDR3 length is 14 residues. With 8 bases removed from V and 4 bases from J, the gap between germline ends came to 15 bases. Per germline, CDR1 MNHEY and CDR2 SMNVEV (reference sequence).

The gene calls are TRBV5-4 and TRBJ1-1; 7 bases match TRBD1. Germline lookup yields CDR1 SGHNT and CDR2 YYREEE (reference sequence). With V trimmed by 0 bases and J by 9 bases, 8 bases remained unmatched. There are 14 residues in the CDR3. This chain's CDR3 is CASSLATGQSQAFF. The CDR3 DNA is TGTGCCAGCAGCTTGGCGACGGGACAGTCCCAAGCTTTCTTT.

The genes are TRBV12-3 or TRBV12-4 and TRBJ1-2, with a tentative D call TRBD1 (6 bases). The CDR3 has 13 amino acids. Trimming shortened V by 4 bases and J by 5 bases, and 11 bases separated the two germline ends. The CDR3 region is CASSSRTAYGYTF. CDR3 DNA sequence: TGTGCCAGCAGTTCTCGGACAGCTTATGGCTACACCTTC.

CDR3 bases: TGTGCCAGCAGTTCACGAAATCGGGAAAACAATCAGCCCCAGCATTTT. It translates to CASSSRNRENNQPQHF. This sequence joins TRBV6-6 and TRBJ1-5; unclear D gene. The V gene lost 4 bases and the J gene lost 3 bases, with 16 bases spanning the gap. In germline, CDR1 is MNHNY, CDR2 SVGAGI (reference sequence). This CDR3 comprises 16 residues.

The V and J genes are TRBV6-5 and TRBJ2-2; 10 nucleotides match TRBD2. The CDR3 runs to 13 residues. Trimming cost V 4 bases and J 8 bases; bases outside gene matches: 1. The V gene's germline CDR1 is MNHEY and CDR2 SVGAGI. Here the CDR3 DNA reads TGTGCCAGCAGTTCGGGACTAGCGGGGGAGCTGTTTTTT. It encodes CASSSGLAGELFF.

This chain connects TRBV6-5 to TRBJ2-6, with a weak D call TRBD1 (5 bases). Trimming took off 7 bases at V and 1 base at J, with 11 bases between the two ends. The CDR3 length is 15 residues. CDR1 and CDR2 (germline): MNHEY, SVGAGI. Written as DNA, the CDR3 is TGTGCCAGCACCGCAAAGGGGTCTGGGGCCAACGTCCTGACTTTC. This codes for CASTAKGSGANVLTF.

The chain recombines TRBV5-5 with TRBJ2-7, with unresolved D. CDR1 is SGHKS, CDR2 YYEKEE, per germline (reference sequence). The ends were cut back, 6 bases at V and 4 bases at J, with 20 bases in the middle. This CDR3 has 15 amino acids. The CDR3: CASNLSPDTTYEQYF. In nucleotides, the CDR3 is TGTGCCAGCAACCTCTCACCTGATACTACTTACGAGCAGTACTTC. Full variable domain (remainder filled in from reference TRBV5-5 and TRBJ2-7): DAGVTQSPTHLIKTRGQQVTLRCSPISGHKSVSWYQQVLGQGPQFIFQYYEKEERGRGNFPDRFSARQFPNYSSELNVNALLLGDSALYLCASNLSPDTTYEQYFGPGTRLTVT.

This chain uses TRBV7-2 with TRBJ2-7; 9 positions match TRBD2. After removal of 5 bases from V and 4 bases from J, the junction contained 6 bases not matched to a gene. Germline V gene data show CDR1 as SGHTA and CDR2 as FQGNSA. This CDR3 is 14 amino acids long. CDR3 DNA sequence: TGTGCCAGCAGCCCCAGCGGGGGGCCGTACGAGCAGTACTTC. It specifies CASSPSGGPYEQYF.

The V and J genes are TRBV30 and TRBJ1-5; D perhaps matches TRBD1 (5 bases). The CDR3 has 13 amino acids. Trimming removed 5 bases from V and 5 bases from J, with 13 bases in between. Germline V gene data show CDR1 as GTSNPN and CDR2 as SVGIG (reference sequence). The CDR3 spells CAWASQGDQPQHF. The CDR3 DNA reads as TGTGCCTGGGCGTCCCAAGGGGATCAGCCCCAGCATTTT.

The genes are TRBV20-1 and TRBJ2-1; D is possibly TRBD2 (5 bases). Trimming pared 6 bases from V and 7 bases from J, leaving 10 bases between. The CDR3 sequence is 11 residues long. Germline V CDR1 and CDR2: DFQATT, SNEGSKA (reference sequence). The CDR3 here is CSAPIANEQFF. In DNA form, the CDR3 reads TGCAGTGCCCCGATAGCGAATGAGCAGTTCTTC.